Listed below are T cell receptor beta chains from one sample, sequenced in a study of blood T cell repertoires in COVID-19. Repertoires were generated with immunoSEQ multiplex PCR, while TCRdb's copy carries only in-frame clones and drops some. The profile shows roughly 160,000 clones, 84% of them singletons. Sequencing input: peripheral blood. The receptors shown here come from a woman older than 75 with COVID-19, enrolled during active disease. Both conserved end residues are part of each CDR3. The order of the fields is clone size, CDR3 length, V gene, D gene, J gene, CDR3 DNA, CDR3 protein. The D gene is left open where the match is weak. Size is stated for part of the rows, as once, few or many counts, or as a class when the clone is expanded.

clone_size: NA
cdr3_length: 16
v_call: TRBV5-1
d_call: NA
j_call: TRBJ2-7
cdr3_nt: TGCGCCAGCAGCTTGGACGGCAGACTAAAATCCTACGAGCAGTACTTC
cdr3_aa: CASSLDGRLKSYEQYF

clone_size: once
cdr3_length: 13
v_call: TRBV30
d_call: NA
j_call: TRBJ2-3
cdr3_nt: TGTGCCTGGAGTGGGGGAGCCACAGATACGCAGTATTTT
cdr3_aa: CAWSGGATDTQYF

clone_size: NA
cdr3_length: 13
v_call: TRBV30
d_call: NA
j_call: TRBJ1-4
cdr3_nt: TGTGCCTGGGAACAGGGTAGAAGTGAAAAACTGTTTTTT
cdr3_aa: CAWEQGRSEKLFF

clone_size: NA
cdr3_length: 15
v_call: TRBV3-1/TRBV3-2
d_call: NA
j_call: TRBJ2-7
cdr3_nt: TGTGCCAGCAGCCAAGGAAGCGCAGCCGACTACGAGCAGTACTTC
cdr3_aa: CASSQGSAADYEQYF

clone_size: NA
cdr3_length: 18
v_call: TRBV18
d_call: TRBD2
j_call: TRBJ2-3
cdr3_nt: TGTGCCAGCTCTACCGGGACAGTACTAGCGGGGGCTGGAGATACGCAGTATTTT
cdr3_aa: CASSTGTVLAGAGDTQYF

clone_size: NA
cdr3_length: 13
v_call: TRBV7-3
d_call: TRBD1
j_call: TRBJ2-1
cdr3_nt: TGTGCCAGCAGCGAAGACAGGGACAATGAGCAGTTCTTC
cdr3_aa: CASSEDRDNEQFF

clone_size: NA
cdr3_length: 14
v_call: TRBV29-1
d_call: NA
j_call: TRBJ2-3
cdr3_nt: TGCAGCGTGGCACGGGACACTACCACAGATACGCAGTATTTT
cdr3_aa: CSVARDTTTDTQYF

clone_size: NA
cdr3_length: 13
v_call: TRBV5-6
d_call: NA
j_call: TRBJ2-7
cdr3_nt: TGTGCCAGCAGCATTAGCTTACATGTGATACAGTACTTC
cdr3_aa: CASSISLHVIQYF

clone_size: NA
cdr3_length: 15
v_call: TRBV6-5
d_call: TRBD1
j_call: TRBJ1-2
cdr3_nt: TGTGCCAGCACCCCCAGGACAGGGGGGAACTATGGCTACACCTTC
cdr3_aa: CASTPRTGGNYGYTF

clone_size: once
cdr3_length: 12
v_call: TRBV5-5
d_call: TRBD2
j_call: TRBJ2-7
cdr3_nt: TGTGCCAGCCAGCGGGGGGCCTACGAGCAGTACTTC
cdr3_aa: CASQRGAYEQYF

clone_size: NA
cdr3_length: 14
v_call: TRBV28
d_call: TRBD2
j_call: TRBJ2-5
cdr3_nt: TGTGCCAGCAGTTTAGTCGGGGGGCAAGAGACCCAGTACTTC
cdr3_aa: CASSLVGGQETQYF

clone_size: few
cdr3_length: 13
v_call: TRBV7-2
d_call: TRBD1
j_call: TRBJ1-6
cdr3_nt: TGTGCCAGCAGCGGGGACAGGGTCTCACCCCTCCACTTT
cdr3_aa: CASSGDRVSPLHF

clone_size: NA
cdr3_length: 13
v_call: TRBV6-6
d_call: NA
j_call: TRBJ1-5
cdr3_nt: TGTGCCAGCAGAGGACAGAACAATCAGCCCCAGCATTTT
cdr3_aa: CASRGQNNQPQHF

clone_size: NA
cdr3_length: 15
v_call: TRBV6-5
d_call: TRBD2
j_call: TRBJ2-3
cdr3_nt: TGTGCCAGCACCCTAGCGGGGCACAGCACAGATACGCAGTATTTT
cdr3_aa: CASTLAGHSTDTQYF

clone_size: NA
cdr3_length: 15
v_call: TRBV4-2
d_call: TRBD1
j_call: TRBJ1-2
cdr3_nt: TGTGCCAGCAGCCAAGATTCGACAGGGGTCTATGGCTACACCTTC
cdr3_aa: CASSQDSTGVYGYTF

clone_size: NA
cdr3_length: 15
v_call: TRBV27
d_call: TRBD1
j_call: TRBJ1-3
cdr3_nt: TGTGCCAGCAGTTGGACAGGGGGCAGTGGAAACACCATATATTTT
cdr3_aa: CASSWTGGSGNTIYF

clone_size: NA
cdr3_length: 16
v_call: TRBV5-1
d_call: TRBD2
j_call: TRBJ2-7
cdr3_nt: TGCGCCAGCAGCGCGACTAGCGGGCCAAGCTCCTACGAGCAGTACTTC
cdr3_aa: CASSATSGPSSYEQYF

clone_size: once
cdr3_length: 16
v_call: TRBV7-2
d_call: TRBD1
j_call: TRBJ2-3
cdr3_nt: TGTGCCAGCAGCTTTGCCGGGACAGGGGATCCAGATACGCAGTATTTT
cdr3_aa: CASSFAGTGDPDTQYF

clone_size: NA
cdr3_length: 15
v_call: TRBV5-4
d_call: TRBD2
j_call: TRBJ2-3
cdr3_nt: TGTGCCAGCAGCTCAGGTAGCGGGGCCACAGATACGCAGTATTTT
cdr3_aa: CASSSGSGATDTQYF

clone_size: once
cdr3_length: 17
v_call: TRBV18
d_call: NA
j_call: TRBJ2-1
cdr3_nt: TGTGCCAGCTCACCACCGATTATTTTTGGTCTTGGCCATGAGCAGTTCTTC
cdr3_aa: CASSPPIIFGLGHEQFF

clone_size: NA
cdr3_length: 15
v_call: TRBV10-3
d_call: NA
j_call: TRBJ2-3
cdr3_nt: TGTGCCATCAGTGAGTCAGACCTAGACACAGATACGCAGTATTTT
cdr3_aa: CAISESDLDTDTQYF

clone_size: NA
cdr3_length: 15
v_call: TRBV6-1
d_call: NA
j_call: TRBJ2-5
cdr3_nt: TGTGCCAGCAGTGAACAGACAGGACCTCAAGAGACCCAGTACTTC
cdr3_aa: CASSEQTGPQETQYF

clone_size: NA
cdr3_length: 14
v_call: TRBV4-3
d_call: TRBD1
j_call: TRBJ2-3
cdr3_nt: TGCGCCAGCAAGGGACAGGGTAACACAGATACGCAGTATTTT
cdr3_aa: CASKGQGNTDTQYF

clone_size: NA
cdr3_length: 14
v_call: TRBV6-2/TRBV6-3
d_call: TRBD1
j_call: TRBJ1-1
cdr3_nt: TGTGCCAGCAGTGTACAGGGGGGGACGACTGAAGCTTTCTTT
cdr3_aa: CASSVQGGTTEAFF

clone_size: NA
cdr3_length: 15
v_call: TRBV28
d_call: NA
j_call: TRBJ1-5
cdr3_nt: TGTGCCAGCAATGGGGGTGGAGGGCTCGATCAGCCCCAGCATTTT
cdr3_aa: CASNGGGGLDQPQHF

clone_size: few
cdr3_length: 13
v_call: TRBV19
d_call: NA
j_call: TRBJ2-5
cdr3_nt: TGTGCCAGTAGTATAGAATCCTTTGAGACCCAGTACTTC
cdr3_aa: CASSIESFETQYF

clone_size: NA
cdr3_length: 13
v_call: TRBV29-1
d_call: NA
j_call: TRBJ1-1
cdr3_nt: TGCAGCGTTATGGGCAGCCTGAACACTGAAGCTTTCTTT
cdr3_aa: CSVMGSLNTEAFF

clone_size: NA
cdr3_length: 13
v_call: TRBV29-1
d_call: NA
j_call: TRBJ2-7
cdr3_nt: TGCAGCGTTGCTAGGGAGTATACCTACGAGCAGTACTTC
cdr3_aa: CSVAREYTYEQYF

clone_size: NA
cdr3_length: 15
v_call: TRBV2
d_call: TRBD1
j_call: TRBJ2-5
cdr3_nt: TGTGCCAGCAGCCACGATGGGACAGGGAAAGAGACCCAGTACTTC
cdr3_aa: CASSHDGTGKETQYF

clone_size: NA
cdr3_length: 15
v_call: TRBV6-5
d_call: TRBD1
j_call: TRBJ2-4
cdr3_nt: TGTGCCAGCAGTTACTCGACAGGGGGGAAAAACATTCAGTACTTC
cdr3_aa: CASSYSTGGKNIQYF

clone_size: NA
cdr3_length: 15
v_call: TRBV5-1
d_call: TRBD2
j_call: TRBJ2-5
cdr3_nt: TGCGCCAGCAGCTTGGACGGCGGGAGTGGGGAGACCCAGTACTTC
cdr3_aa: CASSLDGGSGETQYF

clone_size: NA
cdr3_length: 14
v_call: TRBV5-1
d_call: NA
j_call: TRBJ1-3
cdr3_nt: TGCGCCAGCAGCTCATCAGGGAATGGAAACACCATATATTTT
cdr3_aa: CASSSSGNGNTIYF

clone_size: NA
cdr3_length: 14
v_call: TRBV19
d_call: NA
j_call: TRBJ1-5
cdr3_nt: TGTGCCAGTAGTCCAGACAGTTACAATCAGCCCCAGCATTTT
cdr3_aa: CASSPDSYNQPQHF

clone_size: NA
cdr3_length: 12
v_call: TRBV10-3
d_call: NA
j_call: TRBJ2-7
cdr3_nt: TGTGCCATCAGTAAGGACAGCTACGAGCAGTACTTC
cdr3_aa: CAISKDSYEQYF

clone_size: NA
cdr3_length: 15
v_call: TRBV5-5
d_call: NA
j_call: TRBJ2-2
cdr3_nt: TGTGCCAGCAGCTTGACCGGGGTTAACACCGGGGAGCTGTTTTTT
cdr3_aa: CASSLTGVNTGELFF

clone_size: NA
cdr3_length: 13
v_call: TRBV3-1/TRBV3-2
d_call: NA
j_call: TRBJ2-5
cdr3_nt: TGTGCCAGCAGCCATCCGTGGGAGGAGACCCAGTACTTC
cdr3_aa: CASSHPWEETQYF

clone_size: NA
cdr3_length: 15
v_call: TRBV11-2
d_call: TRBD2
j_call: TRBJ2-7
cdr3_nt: TGTGCCAGCAGTCCGCTAGCGGGAAAAGTCTACGAGCAGTACTTC
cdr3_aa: CASSPLAGKVYEQYF

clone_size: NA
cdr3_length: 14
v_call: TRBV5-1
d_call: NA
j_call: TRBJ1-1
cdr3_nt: TGCGCCAGCAGCTCATGGGACATAGGAACTGAAGCTTTCTTT
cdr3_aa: CASSSWDIGTEAFF

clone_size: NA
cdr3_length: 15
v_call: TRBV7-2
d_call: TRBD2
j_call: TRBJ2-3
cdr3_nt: TGTGCCAGCAGCTTAGTGAGCGGGAGGGATAATACGCAGTATTTT
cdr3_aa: CASSLVSGRDNTQYF

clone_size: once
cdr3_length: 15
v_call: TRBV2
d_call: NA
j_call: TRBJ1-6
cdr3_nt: TGTGCCAGCAGTGTTCAGGGCAGGGCGGTTTCACCCCTCCACTTT
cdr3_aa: CASSVQGRAVSPLHF

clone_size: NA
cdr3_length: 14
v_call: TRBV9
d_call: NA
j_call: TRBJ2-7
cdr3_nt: TGTGCCAGCAGCGTAGCTGGGGCCTCCTACGAGCAGTACTTC
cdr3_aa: CASSVAGASYEQYF

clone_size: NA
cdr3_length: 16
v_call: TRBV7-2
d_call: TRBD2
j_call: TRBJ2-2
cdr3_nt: TGTGCCAGCAGCTTACTAATAGCGGGAATAACCGGGGAGCTGTTTTTT
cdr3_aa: CASSLLIAGITGELFF